The present TCR beta chain was sequenced within a study of blood T cell repertoires in COVID-19. Study-level background: Samples of COVID-19 (acute and convalescent) were obtained from the United States, Italy and Spain. PBMCs, B-cell-depleted T cells, or T cells were the source of the cDNA or gDNA that made up the material.

Germline CDR1 is KGHSH and CDR2 is LQKENI. Unmatched junction bases numbered 4, after V lost 2 bases and J lost 5 bases. This CDR3 region has 15 residues. As handled by the study authors: Estimation of nucleated cell counts was performed using reference gene primer amplification. The repertoire was sequenced with immunoSEQ multiplex PCR; TCRdb's copy has only in-frame clones and lacks some. The V and J calls and clone size come from that table; D and trimming were worked out from the DNA. The sample holds 150,000 to 200,000 clones, 75% to 90% seen once. The chain joins TRBV18 to TRBJ2-1; 9 positions agree with TRBD2. This receptor was taken from an older man with active or convalescent COVID-19. Sequencing input: peripheral blood. CDR3 protein: CASSPEAGGNNEQFF. The CDR3 coding sequence is TGTGCCAGCTCACCAGAGGCGGGGGGGAACAATGAGCAGTTCTTC.